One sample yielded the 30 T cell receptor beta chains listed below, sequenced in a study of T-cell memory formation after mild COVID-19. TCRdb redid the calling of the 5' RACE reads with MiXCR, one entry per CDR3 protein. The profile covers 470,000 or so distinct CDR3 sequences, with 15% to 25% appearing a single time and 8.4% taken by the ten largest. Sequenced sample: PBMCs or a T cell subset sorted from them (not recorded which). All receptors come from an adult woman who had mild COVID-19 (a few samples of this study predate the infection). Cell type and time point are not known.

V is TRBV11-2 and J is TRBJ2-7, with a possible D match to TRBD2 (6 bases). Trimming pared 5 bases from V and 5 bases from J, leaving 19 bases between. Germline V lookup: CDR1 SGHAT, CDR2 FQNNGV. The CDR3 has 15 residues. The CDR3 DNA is TGTGCCAGCAGCACCCCCCGGGACTTTGGTGACGAGCAGTACTTC. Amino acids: CASSTPRDFGDEQYF. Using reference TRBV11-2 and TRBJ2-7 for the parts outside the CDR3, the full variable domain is EAGVAQSPRYKIIEKRQSVAFWCNPISGHATLYWYQQILGQGPKLLIQFQNNGVVDDSQLPKDRFSAERLKGVDSTLKIQPAKLEDSAVYLCASSTPRDFGDEQYFGPGTRLTVT.

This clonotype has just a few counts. CDR3 nucleotide sequence: TGTGCCAGCAGCTTGAAGGGCCCTGGGGCCAACGTCCTGACTTTC. The encoded protein is CASSLKGPGANVLTF. V usage is TRBV5-6 and J usage is TRBJ2-6; D is ambiguous. The CDR3 is made up of 15 amino acids. CDR1 SGHDT and CDR2 YYEEEE come from the germline V gene. Trimming pared 1 base from V and 2 bases from J, leaving 7 bases between.

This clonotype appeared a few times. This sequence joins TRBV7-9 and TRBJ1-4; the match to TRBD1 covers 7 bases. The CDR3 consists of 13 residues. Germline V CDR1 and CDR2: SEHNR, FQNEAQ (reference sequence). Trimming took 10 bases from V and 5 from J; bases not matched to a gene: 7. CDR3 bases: TGTGCCACCGAGGGGGCCGTCAATGAAAAACTGTTTTTT. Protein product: CATEGAVNEKLFF.

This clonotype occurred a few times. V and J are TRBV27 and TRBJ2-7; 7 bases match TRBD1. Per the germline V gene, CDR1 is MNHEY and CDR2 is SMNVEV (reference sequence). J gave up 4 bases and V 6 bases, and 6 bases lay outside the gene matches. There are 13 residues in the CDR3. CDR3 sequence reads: CASSSDRRYEQYF. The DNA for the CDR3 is TGTGCCAGCAGCTCGGACAGGAGATACGAGCAGTACTTC.

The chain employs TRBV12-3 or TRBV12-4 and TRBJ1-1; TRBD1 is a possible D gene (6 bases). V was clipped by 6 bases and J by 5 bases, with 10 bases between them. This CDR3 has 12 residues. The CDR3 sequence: CASSLGQTEAFF. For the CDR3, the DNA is TGTGCCAGCAGCCTTGGACAGACTGAAGCTTTCTTT.

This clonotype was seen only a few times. CDR3 sequence reads: CASSFRAGGPTTGELFF. The CDR3 region has the DNA TGCGCCAGCAGCTTTCGAGCCGGGGGGCCCACCACCGGGGAGCTGTTTTTT. V gene TRBV5-1 combines with J gene TRBJ2-2, with TRBD2 as a possible D gene (7 bases). V was pared by 2 bases and J by 4 bases, with 18 bases between. The V gene's germline CDR1 is SGHRS and CDR2 YFSETQ. The CDR3 is made up of 17 amino acids. Using reference TRBV5-1 and TRBJ2-2 for the parts outside the CDR3, the full variable domain is KAGVTQTPRYLIKTRGQQVTLSCSPISGHRSVSWYQQTPGQGLQFLFEYFSETQRNKGNFPGRFSGRQFSNSRSEMNVSTLELGDSALYLCASSFRAGGPTTGELFFGEGSRLTVL.

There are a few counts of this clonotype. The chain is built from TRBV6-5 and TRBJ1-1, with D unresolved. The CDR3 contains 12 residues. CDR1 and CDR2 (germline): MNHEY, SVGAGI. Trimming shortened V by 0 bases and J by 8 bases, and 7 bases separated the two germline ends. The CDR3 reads CASSYSSGEAFF. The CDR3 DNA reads TGTGCCAGCAGTTACTCTTCGGGAGAAGCTTTCTTT.

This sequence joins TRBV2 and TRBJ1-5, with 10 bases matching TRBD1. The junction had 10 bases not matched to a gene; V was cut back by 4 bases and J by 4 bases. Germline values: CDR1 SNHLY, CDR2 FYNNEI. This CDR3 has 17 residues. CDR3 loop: CASSVRDRGVGNQPQHF. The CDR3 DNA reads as TGTGCCAGCAGTGTTCGGGACAGGGGAGTAGGGAATCAGCCCCAGCATTTT.

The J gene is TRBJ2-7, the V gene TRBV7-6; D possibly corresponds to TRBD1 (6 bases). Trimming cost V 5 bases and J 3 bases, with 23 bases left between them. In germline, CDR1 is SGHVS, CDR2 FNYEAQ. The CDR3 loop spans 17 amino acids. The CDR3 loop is CASSPQITTGLYYEQYF. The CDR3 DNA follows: TGTGCCAGCAGCCCCCAAATCACGACAGGTTTATACTACGAGCAGTACTTC.

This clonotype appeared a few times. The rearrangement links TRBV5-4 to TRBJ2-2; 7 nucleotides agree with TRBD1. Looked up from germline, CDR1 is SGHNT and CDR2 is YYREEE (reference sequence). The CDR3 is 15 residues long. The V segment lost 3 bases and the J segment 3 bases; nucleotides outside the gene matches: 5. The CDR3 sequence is CASSSGGLHTGELFF. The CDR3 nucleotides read TGTGCCAGCAGCTCAGGGGGATTGCACACCGGGGAGCTGTTTTTT.

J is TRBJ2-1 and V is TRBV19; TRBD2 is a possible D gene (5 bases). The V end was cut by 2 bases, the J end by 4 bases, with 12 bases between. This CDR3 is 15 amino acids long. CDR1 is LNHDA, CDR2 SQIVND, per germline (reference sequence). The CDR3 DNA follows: TGTGCCAGTAGTATACTAGCCTCAAATTACAATGAGCAGTTCTTC. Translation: CASSILASNYNEQFF.

Here the CDR3 DNA reads TGTGCCAGCAGCCATATAGACAGGGGGCGCGGCTACACCTTC. This translates into CASSHIDRGRGYTF. The genes are TRBV4-2 and TRBJ1-2, with 10 bases aligning to TRBD1. The CDR3 covers 14 residues. The V and J ends lost 3 bases and 8 bases, in that order; junction bases with no gene match: 6. In germline, CDR1 is LGHNA, CDR2 YNFKEQ.

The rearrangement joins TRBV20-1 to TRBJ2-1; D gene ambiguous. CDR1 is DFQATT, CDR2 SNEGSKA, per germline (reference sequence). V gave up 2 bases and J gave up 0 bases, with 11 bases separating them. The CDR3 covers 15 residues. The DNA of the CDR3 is TGCAGTGCTAGACGACTTGTAAGCTCCTACAATGAGCAGTTCTTC. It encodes CSARRLVSSYNEQFF.

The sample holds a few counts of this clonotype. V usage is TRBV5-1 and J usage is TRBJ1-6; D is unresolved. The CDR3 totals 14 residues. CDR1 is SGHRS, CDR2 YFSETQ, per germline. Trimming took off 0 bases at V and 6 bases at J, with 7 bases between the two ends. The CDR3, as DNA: TGCGCCAGCAGCTTGGGCCACCTTAATTCACCCCTCCACTTT. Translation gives CASSLGHLNSPLHF.

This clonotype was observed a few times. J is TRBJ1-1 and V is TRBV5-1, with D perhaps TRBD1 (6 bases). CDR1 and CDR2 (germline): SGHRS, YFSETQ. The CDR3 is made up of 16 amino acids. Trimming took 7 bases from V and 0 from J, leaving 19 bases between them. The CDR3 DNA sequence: TGCGCCAGCCAAGCAGGGGCGGGGGAGGTGAACACTGAAGCTTTCTTT. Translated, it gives CASQAGAGEVNTEAFF. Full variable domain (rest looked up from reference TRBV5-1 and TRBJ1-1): KAGVTQTPRYLIKTRGQQVTLSCSPISGHRSVSWYQQTPGQGLQFLFEYFSETQRNKGNFPGRFSGRQFSNSRSEMNVSTLELGDSALYLCASQAGAGEVNTEAFFGQGTRLTVV.

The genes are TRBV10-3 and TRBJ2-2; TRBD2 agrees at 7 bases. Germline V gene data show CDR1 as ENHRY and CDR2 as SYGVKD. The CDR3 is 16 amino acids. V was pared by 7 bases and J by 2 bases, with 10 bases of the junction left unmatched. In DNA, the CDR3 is TGTGCCATCAAATCCAGCGGGGACTTAAACACCGGGGAGCTGTTTTTT. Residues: CAIKSSGDLNTGELFF.

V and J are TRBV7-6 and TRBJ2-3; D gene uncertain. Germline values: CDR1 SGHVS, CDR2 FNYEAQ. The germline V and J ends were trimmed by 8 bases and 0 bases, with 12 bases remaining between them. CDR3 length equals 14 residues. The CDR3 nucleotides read TGTGCCAGCTGTCCTAGGCCTAGCACAGATACGCAGTATTTT. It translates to CASCPRPSTDTQYF. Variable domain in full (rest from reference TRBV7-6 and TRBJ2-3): GAGVSQSPRYKVTKRGQDVALRCDPISGHVSLYWYRQALGQGPEFLTYFNYEAQQDKSGLPNDRFSAERPEGSISTLTIQRTEQRDSAMYRCASCPRPSTDTQYFGPGTRLTVL.

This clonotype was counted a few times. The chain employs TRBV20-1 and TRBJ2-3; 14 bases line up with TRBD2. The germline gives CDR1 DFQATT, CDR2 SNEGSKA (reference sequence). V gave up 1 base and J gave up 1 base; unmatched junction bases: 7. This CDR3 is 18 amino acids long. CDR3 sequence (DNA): TGCAGTGCTAGAGCCCCTTCGGGACTAGCGGGAGGCACAGATACGCAGTATTTT. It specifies CSARAPSGLAGGTDTQYF.

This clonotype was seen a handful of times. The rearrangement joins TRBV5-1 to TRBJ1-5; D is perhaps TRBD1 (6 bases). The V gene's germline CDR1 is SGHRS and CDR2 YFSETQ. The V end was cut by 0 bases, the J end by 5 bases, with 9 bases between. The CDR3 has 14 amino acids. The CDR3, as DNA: TGCGCCAGCAGCTTGGACAGGGAGCATCAGCCCCAGCATTTT. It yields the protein CASSLDREHQPQHF.

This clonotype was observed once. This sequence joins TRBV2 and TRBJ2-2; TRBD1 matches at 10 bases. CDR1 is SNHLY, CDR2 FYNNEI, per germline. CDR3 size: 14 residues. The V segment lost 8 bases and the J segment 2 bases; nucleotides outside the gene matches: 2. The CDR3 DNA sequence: TGTGCCAGCCGGACAGGGGGTAACACCGGGGAGCTGTTTTTT. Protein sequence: CASRTGGNTGELFF.

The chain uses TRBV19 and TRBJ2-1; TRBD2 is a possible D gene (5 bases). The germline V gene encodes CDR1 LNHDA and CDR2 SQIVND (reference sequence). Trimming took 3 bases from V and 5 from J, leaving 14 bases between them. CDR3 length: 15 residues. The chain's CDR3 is CASSIITGINNEQFF. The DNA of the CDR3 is TGTGCCAGTAGTATCATAACGGGGATAAACAATGAGCAGTTCTTC.

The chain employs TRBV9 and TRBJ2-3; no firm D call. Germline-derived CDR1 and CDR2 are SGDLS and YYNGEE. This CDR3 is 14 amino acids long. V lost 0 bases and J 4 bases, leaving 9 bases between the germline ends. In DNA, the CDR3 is TGTGCCAGCAGCGTAGACCATTTTCCAGATACGCAGTATTTT. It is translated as CASSVDHFPDTQYF.

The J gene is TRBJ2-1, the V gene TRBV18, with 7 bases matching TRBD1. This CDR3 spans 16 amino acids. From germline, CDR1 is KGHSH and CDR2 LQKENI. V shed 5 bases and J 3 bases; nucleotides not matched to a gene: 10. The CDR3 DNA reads TGTGCCAGCTCAAATGAAGCCGGGACAGTCTACAATGAGCAGTTCTTC. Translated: CASSNEAGTVYNEQFF.

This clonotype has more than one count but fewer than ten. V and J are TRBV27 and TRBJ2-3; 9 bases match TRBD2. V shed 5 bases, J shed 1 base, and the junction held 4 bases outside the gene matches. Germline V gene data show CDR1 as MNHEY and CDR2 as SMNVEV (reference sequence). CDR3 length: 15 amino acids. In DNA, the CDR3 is TGTGCCAGCAGTCCTTGGACTAGCGGCACAGATACGCAGTATTTT. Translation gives CASSPWTSGTDTQYF.

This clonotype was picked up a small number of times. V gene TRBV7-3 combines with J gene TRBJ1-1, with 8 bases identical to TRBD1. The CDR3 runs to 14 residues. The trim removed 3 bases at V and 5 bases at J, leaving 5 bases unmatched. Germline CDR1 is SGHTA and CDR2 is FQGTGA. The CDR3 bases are TGTGCCAGCAGCTTCGACAGGGGAGCGACTGAAGCTTTCTTT. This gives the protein CASSFDRGATEAFF. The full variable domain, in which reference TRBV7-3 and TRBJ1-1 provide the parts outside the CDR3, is GAGVSQTPSNKVTEKGKYVELRCDPISGHTALYWYRQSLGQGPEFLIYFQGTGAADDSGLPNDRFFAVRPEGSVSTLKIQRTERGDSAVYLCASSFDRGATEAFFGQGTRLTVV.

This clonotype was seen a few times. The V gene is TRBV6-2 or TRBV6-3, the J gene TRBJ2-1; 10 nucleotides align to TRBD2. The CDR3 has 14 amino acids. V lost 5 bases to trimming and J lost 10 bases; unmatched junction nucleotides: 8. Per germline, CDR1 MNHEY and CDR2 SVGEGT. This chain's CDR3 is CASSRLAGVSEQFF. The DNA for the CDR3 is TGTGCCAGCAGTCGCCTAGCGGGAGTATCAGAGCAGTTCTTC.

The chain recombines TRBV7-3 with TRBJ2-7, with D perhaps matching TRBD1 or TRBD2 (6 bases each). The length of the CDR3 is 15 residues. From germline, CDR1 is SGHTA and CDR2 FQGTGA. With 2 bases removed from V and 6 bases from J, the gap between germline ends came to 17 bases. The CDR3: CASSLGPGARGEQYF. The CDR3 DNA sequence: TGTGCCAGCAGCTTAGGTCCGGGGGCGCGAGGCGAGCAGTACTTC. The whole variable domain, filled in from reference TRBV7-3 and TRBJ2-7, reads GAGVSQTPSNKVTEKGKYVELRCDPISGHTALYWYRQSLGQGPEFLIYFQGTGAADDSGLPNDRFFAVRPEGSVSTLKIQRTERGDSAVYLCASSLGPGARGEQYFGPGTRLTVT.

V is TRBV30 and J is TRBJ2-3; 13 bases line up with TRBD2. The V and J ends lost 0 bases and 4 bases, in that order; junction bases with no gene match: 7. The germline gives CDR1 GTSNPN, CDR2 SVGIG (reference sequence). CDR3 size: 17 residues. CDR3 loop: CAWSVRRTSGSADTQYF. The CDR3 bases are TGTGCCTGGAGTGTACGTCGGACTAGCGGGAGTGCAGATACGCAGTATTTT. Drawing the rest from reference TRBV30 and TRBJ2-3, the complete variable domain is SQTIHQWPATLVQPVGSPLSLECTVEGTSNPNLYWYRQAAGRGLQLLFYSVGIGQISSEVPQNLSASRPQDRQFILSSKKLLLSDSGFYLCAWSVRRTSGSADTQYFGPGTRLTVL.

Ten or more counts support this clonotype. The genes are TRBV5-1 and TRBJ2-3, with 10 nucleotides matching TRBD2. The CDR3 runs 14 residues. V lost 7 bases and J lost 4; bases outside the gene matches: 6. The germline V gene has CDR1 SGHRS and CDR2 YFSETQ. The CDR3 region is CASRLAGVSDTQYF. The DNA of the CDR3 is TGCGCCAGCCGCCTAGCGGGGGTGTCAGATACGCAGTATTTT.

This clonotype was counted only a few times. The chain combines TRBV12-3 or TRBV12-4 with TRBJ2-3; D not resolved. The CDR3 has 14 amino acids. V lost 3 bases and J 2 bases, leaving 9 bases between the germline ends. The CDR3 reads CASSFWGITDTQYF. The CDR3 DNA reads TGTGCCAGCAGTTTTTGGGGAATCACAGATACGCAGTATTTT.